This T cell receptor (beta chain) was found in a study of Graves' ophthalmopathy and Graves' hyperthyroidism. The diagnostic workup employed clinical symptoms, serum thyroxine, TRAb, thyroid ultrasound and orbital computed tomography. The PBMCs originated from around 10 ml of fresh peripheral blood. The table lists this clonotype with many counts. Its antigen is as yet unknown. TCR beta CDR3 amplification used RNA transcripts. HTBI primers were employed in first-round RT-PCR, then a second-round multiplex PCR followed. Via MiXCR, TCRdb re-called the multiplex PCR reads, giving one row per CDR3 protein. In the table there are fewer than 250,000 distinct CDR3 sequences, around 30% of which are singletons. Study observations and caveats: Both a roughly 70% sensitivity and an approximately 76% specificity characterized the model's predictions of ophthalmopathy progression. Appearing in blood as well were most expanded thyroid clonotypes above 0.001 frequency.

Germline CDR1 reads MNHEY; CDR2 reads SVGAGI. Trimming at V came to 6 bases and at J to 5 bases, leaving 9 bases not matched to a gene. CDR3 length: 15 amino acids. The receptor's source is a man aged 45-65 years with Graves' ophthalmopathy. The rearrangement joins TRBV6-5 to TRBJ2-7; 11 bases align to TRBD1. Sequenced input: peripheral blood. CDR3 amino acids: CASRPLGGQGDEQYF. The CDR3, as DNA: TGTGCCAGCAGACCTTTGGGGGGACAGGGGGACGAGCAGTACTTC.